The next 22 T cell receptor beta chains were all read from a single sample in a study of spatial heterogeneity in lung cancer. Regarding time point: blood at routine non-recurrence follow-up after resection. TCRdb redid the calling of the 5' RACE reads with MiXCR, one entry per CDR3 protein. Of about 94,000 distinct CDR3 sequences listed, 15% to 20% are singletons. Sequences were derived from PBMCs, sampled at follow-up. The source is a male donor with early-stage non-small cell lung cancer.

The sample holds a few counts of this clonotype. The chain carries TRBV4-1 and TRBJ2-3; D possibly matches TRBD1 or TRBD2 (5 bases each). CDR3 length: 13 amino acids. Trimming shortened V by 3 bases and J by 2 bases, and 6 bases separated the two germline ends. Germline V gives CDR1 MGHRA, CDR2 YSYEKL. The CDR3 spells CASSQGVTDTQYF. CDR3 in DNA: TGCGCCAGCAGCCAGGGGGTCACAGATACGCAGTATTTT.

This chain links TRBV18 with TRBJ1-2, with D maybe TRBD1 (5 bases). Per germline, CDR1 KGHSH and CDR2 LQKENI. Trimming removed 0 bases at V and 5 bases at J, with 10 bases between. The CDR3 is 14 residues long. CDR3 sequence: CASSPPDNPYGYTF. The CDR3 DNA is TGTGCCAGCTCACCACCGGACAACCCTTATGGCTACACCTTC. The full variable domain, in which reference TRBV18 and TRBJ1-2 provide the parts outside the CDR3, is NAGVMQNPRHLVRRRGQEARLRCSPMKGHSHVYWYRQLPEEGLKFMVYLQKENIIDESGMPKERFSAEFPKEGPSILRIQQVVRGDSAAYFCASSPPDNPYGYTFGSGTRLTVV.

The rearrangement links TRBV6-6 to TRBJ1-2; D unresolved. From germline, CDR1 is MNHNY and CDR2 SVGAGI (reference sequence). V lost 6 bases to trimming and J lost 4 bases, with 12 bases between them. The CDR3 length is 13 residues. The CDR3 DNA reads TGTGCCAGCAGCCTCTCACAGCTCTATGGCTACACCTTC. Its translation: CASSLSQLYGYTF.

The V call is TRBV12-5, the J call TRBJ2-2, with D perhaps matching TRBD1 (6 bases). This CDR3 has 16 residues. V shed 1 base and J shed 0 bases, with 9 bases lying between them. The germline CDR1 and CDR2 sequences are LGHNT and FRNRAP. For the CDR3, the DNA is TGTGCTAGTGGTTTGGATTGGACAGCGAACACCGGGGAGCTGTTTTTT. This codes for CASGLDWTANTGELFF.

The chain recombines TRBV5-1 with TRBJ2-3, with 9 bases that match TRBD2. CDR1 is SGHRS and CDR2 is YFSETQ in the germline V gene. The CDR3 is 16 residues long. After removal of 7 bases from V and 5 bases from J, the junction contained 14 bases not matched to a gene. The CDR3 loop reads CASAHGGLAGIDTQYF. DNA for the CDR3: TGCGCCAGCGCCCATGGGGGTCTAGCGGGAATAGATACGCAGTATTTT.

This clonotype was seen more than once but under ten times. V is TRBV7-2 and J is TRBJ2-5; D is perhaps TRBD2 (6 bases). CDR1 is SGHTA and CDR2 is FQGNSA in the germline V gene. This CDR3 has 13 residues. V was clipped by 1 base and J by 4 bases, with 7 bases between them. The CDR3 region has the DNA TGTGCCAGCAGCTTAGTCGGGGGAGAGACCCAGTACTTC. Residues: CASSLVGGETQYF.

The genes are TRBV10-2 and TRBJ2-7; perhaps TRBD1 as D (7 bases). Per the germline V gene, CDR1 is WSHSY and CDR2 is SAAADI. The V end was cut by 6 bases, the J end by 6 bases, with 9 bases between. The CDR3 runs 11 residues. The CDR3 loop is CASRQGGEQYF. DNA for the CDR3: TGCGCCAGCAGGCAGGGGGGCGAGCAGTACTTC.

The chain recombines TRBV24-1 with TRBJ2-2; D is undetermined. This CDR3 is 13 amino acids long. Looked up from germline, CDR1 is KGHDR and CDR2 is SFDVKD. V dropped 4 bases and J dropped 1 base, with 3 bases sitting between them. CDR3 DNA: TGTGCCACCAGTGACTGGAACACCGGGGAGCTGTTTTTT. Translating it yields CATSDWNTGELFF.

This clonotype was detected a few times. V is TRBV7-2 and J is TRBJ2-2; 9 nucleotides agree with TRBD2. This CDR3 has 15 amino acids. After removal of 5 bases from V and 1 base from J, the junction contained 2 bases not matched to a gene. Germline V gene sequence: CDR1 SGHTA, CDR2 FQGNSA. The chain's CDR3 is CASSSGGRNTGELFF. The DNA for the CDR3 is TGTGCCAGCAGCAGCGGGGGGCGGAACACCGGGGAGCTGTTTTTT. The entire variable domain, with the rest obtained from reference TRBV7-2 and TRBJ2-2, is as follows: GAGVSQSPSNKVTEKGKDVELRCDPISGHTALYWYRQSLGQGLEFLIYFQGNSAPDKSGLPSDRFSAERTGGSVSTLTIQRTQQEDSAVYLCASSSGGRNTGELFFGEGSRLTVL.

The chain combines TRBV25-1 with TRBJ1-4; the D is unclear. This CDR3 spans 14 amino acids. The germline V gene has CDR1 MGHDK and CDR2 SYGVNS. Trimming stripped 3 bases from V and 6 bases from J, with 11 bases between. CDR3 in DNA: TGTGCCAGCAGTGATGCCGATCGGGATGAAAAACTGTTTTTT. It translates to CASSDADRDEKLFF. Filled out from reference TRBV25-1 and TRBJ1-4, the complete variable domain reads EADIYQTPRYLVIGTGKKITLECSQTMGHDKMYWYQQDPGMELHLIHYSYGVNSTEKGDLSSESTVSRIRTEHFPLTLESARPSHTSQYLCASSDADRDEKLFFGSGTQLSVL.

The chain employs TRBV4-2 and TRBJ2-2, with D tentatively TRBD1 (5 bases). The germline V gene has CDR1 LGHNA and CDR2 YNFKEQ. The CDR3 runs to 13 residues. The V end lost 4 bases, the J end lost 3 bases, and 6 bases lay between the germline ends. The CDR3 DNA reads as TGTGCCAGCAGCCGGGGCGACACCGGGGAGCTGTTTTTT. Its translation is CASSRGDTGELFF.

The CDR3 loop is CASSLVSTYQFF. The CDR3 bases are TGTGCCAGCAGCTTAGTGTCAACTTATCAGTTCTTC. V usage is TRBV7-2 and J usage is TRBJ2-1, with no clear D. V was clipped by 1 base and J by 13 bases, with 11 bases between them. The length of the CDR3 is 12 residues. The germline V gene encodes CDR1 SGHTA and CDR2 FQGNSA.

This chain links TRBV2 with TRBJ2-1, with D perhaps TRBD1 or TRBD2 (5 bases each). V gave up 6 bases and J gave up 7 bases, with 19 bases separating them. The germline V gene has CDR1 SNHLY and CDR2 FYNNEI. This CDR3 spans 15 amino acids. The CDR3 here is CASSPLEGLGNEQFF. For the CDR3, the DNA is TGTGCCAGCAGCCCCCTCGAGGGGTTGGGGAATGAGCAGTTCTTC.

V gene TRBV6-2 or TRBV6-3 combines with J gene TRBJ1-6; D remains ambiguous. CDR3 size: 14 residues. CDR1 is MNHEY and CDR2 is SVGEGT in the germline V gene. Trimming removed 0 bases at V and 13 bases at J, with 13 bases between. The CDR3 loop is CASSYSMETGPLHF. CDR3 in DNA: TGTGCCAGCAGTTACTCGATGGAGACCGGGCCCCTCCACTTT.

The chain carries TRBV11-2 and TRBJ1-5; TRBD1 might be the D (5 bases). V was shortened by 0 bases and J by 4 bases, with 10 bases between the two germline ends. Germline loops: CDR1 SGHAT, CDR2 FQNNGV. The CDR3 covers 15 residues. CDR3 amino acids: CASSLEQGRNQPQHF. The DNA for the CDR3 is TGTGCCAGCAGCTTAGAGCAGGGACGAAATCAGCCCCAGCATTTT.

At least ten counts were recorded for this clonotype. The gene calls are TRBV30 and TRBJ2-1; tentatively, D is TRBD1 or TRBD2 (6 bases each). The germline CDR1 and CDR2 sequences are GTSNPN and SVGIG (reference sequence). The CDR3 has 14 amino acids. Trimming took off 4 bases at V and 6 bases at J, with 16 bases between the two ends. The CDR3 DNA follows: TGTGCCTGGACCCGACAGGAGGGAACCAATGAGCAGTTCTTC. Residues: CAWTRQEGTNEQFF.

This clonotype was recorded a few times. The rearrangement uses TRBV29-1 and TRBJ2-7, with 12 bases matching TRBD1. This CDR3 has 13 residues. The germline CDR1 and CDR2 sequences are SQVTM and ANQGSEA. The trim removed 5 bases at V and 7 bases at J, leaving 6 bases unmatched. In nucleotides, the CDR3 is TGCAGCGTTAGGGGACAGGGGGCTCGAGAGCAGTACTTC. Its translation: CSVRGQGAREQYF.

This clonotype was counted many times. The chain employs TRBV6-5 and TRBJ2-1; D is ambiguous. This CDR3 region has 15 residues. Trimming left V 6 bases short and J 2 bases short, with 14 bases between. Germline values: CDR1 MNHEY, CDR2 SVGAGI. CDR3 in amino acids: CASSHQAYAYNEQFF. The CDR3 nucleotides are TGTGCCAGCAGCCACCAAGCCTACGCCTACAATGAGCAGTTCTTC.

A few counts support this clonotype. The rearrangement joins TRBV3-1 to TRBJ2-5; no clear D gene. V was clipped by 6 bases and J by 1 base, with 12 bases between them. Germline lookup yields CDR1 LGHDT and CDR2 YNNKEL (reference sequence). The CDR3 is 14 residues long. The CDR3 spells CASRMENGQETQYF. CDR3 nucleotide sequence: TGTGCCAGCAGGATGGAAAATGGCCAAGAGACCCAGTACTTC.

The rearrangement joins TRBV9 to TRBJ2-5, with D hard to call. The CDR3 totals 13 residues. V lost 0 bases and J 2 bases, leaving 5 bases between the germline ends. Germline loops: CDR1 SGDLS, CDR2 YYNGEE. CDR3 sequence (DNA): TGTGCCAGCAGCGTAGGCCGTCAAGAGACCCAGTACTTC. As protein: CASSVGRQETQYF.

The chain links TRBV5-1 to TRBJ2-7, with TRBD1 identical over 7 bases. The CDR3 extends over 14 amino acids. V dropped 1 base and J dropped 3; count of bases not matched to a gene: 4. Germline-derived CDR1 and CDR2 are SGHRS and YFSETQ. The CDR3 DNA reads TGCGCCAGCAGCTTGCAACAGGGGAACTACGAGCAGTACTTC. It encodes CASSLQQGNYEQYF. The full variable domain, its missing parts supplied by reference TRBV5-1 and TRBJ2-7, is KAGVTQTPRYLIKTRGQQVTLSCSPISGHRSVSWYQQTPGQGLQFLFEYFSETQRNKGNFPGRFSGRQFSNSRSEMNVSTLELGDSALYLCASSLQQGNYEQYFGPGTRLTVT.

This clonotype was detected ten times or more. The chain links TRBV14 to TRBJ2-7; the match to TRBD2 covers 9 bases. Per germline, CDR1 SGHDN and CDR2 FVKESK. The CDR3 extends over 16 amino acids. The J segment lost 3 bases and the V segment lost 0 bases, leaving 6 bases of the junction unmatched. The CDR3 region is CASSQDGLAGIYEQYF. The CDR3 nucleotides read TGTGCCAGCAGCCAAGATGGGCTAGCGGGAATCTACGAGCAGTACTTC. The full variable domain, in which reference TRBV14 and TRBJ2-7 provide the parts outside the CDR3, is EAGVTQFPSHSVIEKGQTVTLRCDPISGHDNLYWYRRVMGKEIKFLLHFVKESKQDESGMPNNRFLAERTGGTYSTLKVQPAELEDSGVYFCASSQDGLAGIYEQYFGPGTRLTVT.